The 30 T cell receptor beta chains reported below all come from one sample, sequenced in a study of cytomegalovirus exposure and HLA in healthy donors. The PCR made use of 60 Vbeta and 13 Jbeta primers. Clones were sequenced by immunoSEQ multiplex PCR, and TCRdb holds only the in-frame ones, with some missing. The table shows 170,000 or so clones, with roughly 84% occurring only once. The specimen was PBMCs. The origin of the receptors is a man aged 45 to 65 in good health and CMV-seropositive.

Here the CDR3 reads CASSPHRVGTGELFF. CDR3 coding DNA: TGTGCCAGCAGTCCCCACAGGGTAGGCACCGGGGAGCTGTTTTTT. V gene TRBV27 combines with J gene TRBJ2-2; perhaps TRBD1 as D (6 bases). Germline-derived CDR1 and CDR2 are MNHEY and SMNVEV (reference sequence). Trimming pared 5 bases from V and 4 bases from J, leaving 14 bases between. The CDR3 runs to 15 residues.

The chain employs TRBV7-9 and TRBJ1-2; 7 bases are a match to TRBD1. The CDR3 runs 15 residues. Germline CDR1 SEHNR, CDR2 FQNEAQ (reference sequence). The V and J ends lost 2 bases and 5 bases, in that order; junction bases with no gene match: 8. The CDR3 is CASSLPDRIGYGYTF. CDR3 bases: TGTGCCAGCAGCTTACCGGACAGGATAGGGTATGGCTACACCTTC.

This chain links TRBV9 with TRBJ2-4; 10 nucleotides align to TRBD1. The CDR3 has 17 amino acids. Germline lookup yields CDR1 SGDLS and CDR2 YYNGEE. After removal of 4 bases from V and 0 bases from J, the junction contained 7 bases not matched to a gene. The CDR3 DNA sequence: TGTGCCAGCAGCCCGACCGGGACAGGGGAAGCCAAAAACATTCAGTACTTC. Its protein product is CASSPTGTGEAKNIQYF.

V is TRBV11-3 and J is TRBJ2-1, with TRBD2 identical over 9 bases. Trimming at V came to 5 bases and at J to 7 bases, leaving 6 bases not matched to a gene. This CDR3 is built from 14 residues. CDR1 is SGHNT, CDR2 YENEEA, per germline. The CDR3 is CASSRGGGGNEQFF. The CDR3 coding sequence is TGTGCCAGCAGCCGCGGGGGGGGCGGGAATGAGCAGTTCTTC. Full variable domain (missing parts from reference TRBV11-3 and TRBJ2-1): EAGVVQSPRYKIIEKKQPVAFWCNPISGHNTLYWYLQNLGQGPELLIRYENEEAVDDSQLPKDRFSAERLKGVDSTLKIQPAELGDSAVYLCASSRGGGGNEQFFGPGTRLTVL.

The chain has TRBV5-4 and TRBJ1-1; maybe TRBD1 (6 bases). The CDR3 sequence is 13 residues long. V lost 4 bases, J lost 1 base, and 8 bases lay in between. Germline V gives CDR1 SGHNT, CDR2 YYREEE (reference sequence). Here the CDR3 DNA reads TGTGCCAGCAGCCCGACAGGGAACACTGAAGCTTTCTTT. The encoded protein is CASSPTGNTEAFF.

The chain is built from TRBV29-1 and TRBJ1-3; 11 bases agree with TRBD1. V shed 6 bases, J shed 6 bases, and the junction held 1 base outside the gene matches. The germline V gene has CDR1 SQVTM and CDR2 ANQGSEA. This CDR3 has 12 residues. CDR3 loop: CSVGQGANTIYF. CDR3 coding DNA: TGCAGCGTCGGACAGGGGGCAAACACCATATATTTT.

This clone appeared a few times. The V and J genes are TRBV5-5 and TRBJ2-5; 8 bases fit TRBD1. Looked up from germline, CDR1 is SGHKS and CDR2 is YYEKEE (reference sequence). V shed 4 bases and J 5 bases; nucleotides not matched to a gene: 7. The CDR3 runs to 14 residues. The CDR3 here is CASSQTGGGETQYF. CDR3 bases: TGTGCCAGCAGCCAAACAGGGGGTGGGGAGACCCAGTACTTC.

The chain couples TRBV5-1 to TRBJ1-2; a weak D match, TRBD1 (6 bases). V was pared by 1 base and J by 2 bases, with 12 bases between. Germline assignment: CDR1 SGHRS and CDR2 YFSETQ. CDR3 length equals 15 residues. CDR3 residues: CASSLSGGANYGYTF. The DNA of the CDR3 is TGCGCCAGCAGCTTGAGTGGGGGGGCCAACTATGGCTACACCTTC.

This chain joins TRBV28 and TRBJ1-2, with TRBD1 matching 7 bases. The V gene's germline CDR1 is MDHEN and CDR2 SYDVKM. Trimming removed 7 bases from V and 5 bases from J; junction bases left unmatched: 4. The CDR3 is 12 residues long. Here the CDR3 reads CASTRTGYGYTF. The CDR3 DNA reads as TGTGCCAGCACCCGGACAGGATATGGCTACACCTTC.

Only a few counts were recorded for this clone. The chain carries TRBV27 and TRBJ2-1, with D tentatively TRBD2 (5 bases). V lost 6 bases and J 9 bases, leaving 9 bases between the germline ends. Germline V gene sequence: CDR1 MNHEY, CDR2 SMNVEV (reference sequence). The CDR3 runs to 11 residues. The CDR3 coding sequence is TGTGCCAGCAGCCAAGGACTTGAGCAGTTCTTC. Translating gives CASSQGLEQFF.

V and J are TRBV6-1 and TRBJ1-2, with D perhaps TRBD1 (5 bases). In germline, CDR1 is MNHNS, CDR2 SASEGT. V dropped 3 bases and J dropped 2 bases, with 10 bases sitting between them. This CDR3 region has 14 residues. This CDR3 reads CASSDGQANYGYTF. CDR3 nucleotides: TGTGCCAGCAGTGATGGACAAGCAAACTATGGCTACACCTTC.

V is TRBV30 and J is TRBJ2-3; 8 bases match TRBD2. The CDR3 sequence is 16 residues long. The germline CDR1 and CDR2 sequences are GTSNPN and SVGIG (reference sequence). Losses at the gene ends were 4 bases for V and 5 bases for J; bases not matched to a gene: 14. CDR3 coding DNA: TGTGCCTGGAACGGCGAAAGCGGGAGTAGCCGAGATACGCAGTATTTT. Translating gives CAWNGESGSSRDTQYF.

In the case of this clone: This sample includes further DNA sequences coding for the same CDR3. The V and J genes are TRBV27 and TRBJ2-2, with 15 nucleotides matching TRBD2. The CDR3 is 17 amino acids. Germline V gene sequence: CDR1 MNHEY, CDR2 SMNVEV (reference sequence). V shed 5 bases, J shed 4 bases, and the junction held 5 bases outside the gene matches. CDR3 sequence: CASSPGLAGGPTGELFF. The CDR3 nucleotides read TGTGCCAGCAGTCCCGGACTAGCGGGAGGGCCCACCGGGGAGCTGTTTTTT.

The chain carries TRBV5-1 and TRBJ2-1, with D perhaps TRBD1 (6 bases). The CDR3 is made up of 13 amino acids. CDR1 is SGHRS and CDR2 is YFSETQ in the germline V gene. V was pared by 0 bases and J by 8 bases, with 9 bases between. The CDR3 nucleotides read TGCGCCAGCAGCTTGGGACAGGCGGATGAGCAGTTCTTC. Protein sequence: CASSLGQADEQFF.

The CDR3 DNA reads TGTGCCAGTAGCACCGACAGGGCCGCGGGGAATGAGCAGTTCTTC. Encoded protein: CASSTDRAAGNEQFF. The chain is built from TRBV19 and TRBJ2-1; D possibly corresponds to TRBD1 (7 bases). Trimming stripped 6 bases from V and 7 bases from J, with 19 bases between. The germline gives CDR1 LNHDA, CDR2 SQIVND (reference sequence). CDR3 length equals 15 residues.

The V call is TRBV6-5, the J call TRBJ2-5, with TRBD2 identical over 8 bases. The junction had 5 bases not matched to a gene; V was cut back by 6 bases and J by 5 bases. Looked up from germline, CDR1 is MNHEY and CDR2 is SVGAGI. The CDR3 is made up of 13 amino acids. Here the CDR3 DNA reads TGTGCCAGCAGCCGGACTAGCTGGGAGACCCAGTACTTC. Translating gives CASSRTSWETQYF.

This chain joins TRBV27 and TRBJ2-2; TRBD2 is a possible D gene (7 bases). This CDR3 is 16 amino acids long. Per germline, CDR1 MNHEY and CDR2 SMNVEV (reference sequence). Trimming cost V 6 bases and J 3 bases, with 17 bases left between them. Written as DNA, the CDR3 is TGTGCCAGCAGATCGGGGGGAGGGGGGGACACCGGGGAGCTGTTTTTT. It encodes CASRSGGGGDTGELFF.

This clone turned up a few times. J is TRBJ2-1 and V is TRBV9; D is perhaps TRBD2 (5 bases). Trimming left V 4 bases short and J 4 bases short, with 9 bases between. This CDR3 contains 13 residues. Germline-derived CDR1 and CDR2 are SGDLS and YYNGEE. The CDR3 spells CASSTTGYNEQFF. In nucleotides, the CDR3 is TGTGCCAGCAGCACTACGGGATACAATGAGCAGTTCTTC.

The rearrangement uses TRBV9 and TRBJ1-1; D uncertain. Germline assignment: CDR1 SGDLS and CDR2 YYNGEE. This CDR3 comprises 13 residues. With 1 base removed from V and 1 base from J, the gap between germline ends came to 5 bases. The CDR3 DNA is TGTGCCAGCAGCGTAAAAGCGAACACTGAAGCTTTCTTT. Translation: CASSVKANTEAFF.

CDR3 nucleotide sequence: TGCGCCAGCAGCTTGGAGCCGGAGGCAGGGCCCCAGCATTTT. Protein product: CASSLEPEAGPQHF. This rearrangement joins TRBV5-1 to TRBJ1-5, with D uncertain. Trimming stripped 0 bases from V and 9 bases from J, with 13 bases between. The CDR3 is made up of 14 amino acids. Germline V gene lookup returns CDR1 SGHRS and CDR2 YFSETQ.

The rearrangement uses TRBV6-5 and TRBJ2-3; D unclear. The V and J ends lost 2 bases and 5 bases respectively, with 11 bases between them. CDR3 length equals 14 residues. CDR1 is MNHEY and CDR2 is SVGAGI in the germline V gene. CDR3 loop: CASSYQLYGDTQYF. For the CDR3, the DNA is TGTGCCAGCAGTTACCAACTCTACGGAGATACGCAGTATTTT.

The V gene is TRBV6-4, the J gene TRBJ1-1; no clear D gene. There are 14 residues in the CDR3. V was shortened by 5 bases and J by 4 bases, with 14 bases between the two germline ends. Germline assignment: CDR1 MRHNA and CDR2 SNTAGT. CDR3 nucleotides: TGTGCCAGCAGTCGGGATGGAGGCCTCACTGAAGCTTTCTTT. Its protein is CASSRDGGLTEAFF.

This sequence joins TRBV13 and TRBJ1-2; TRBD1 matches at 7 bases. This CDR3 contains 14 residues. V trimming: 8 bases; J trimming: 2 bases; junction bases outside the gene matches: 8. The germline CDR1 and CDR2 sequences are PRHDT and FYEKMQ (reference sequence). The CDR3: CASSGVRGNYGYTF. DNA for the CDR3: TGTGCCAGCTCAGGCGTCAGGGGGAACTATGGCTACACCTTC.

This chain joins TRBV19 and TRBJ2-2, with 7 bases fitting TRBD2. The trim removed 5 bases at V and 4 bases at J, leaving 7 bases unmatched. Germline-derived CDR1 and CDR2 are LNHDA and SQIVND (reference sequence). This CDR3 is 15 amino acids long. The CDR3: CASSRGVMGTGELFF. Written as DNA, the CDR3 is TGTGCCAGTAGTCGGGGGGTAATGGGCACCGGGGAGCTGTTTTTT.

The chain has TRBV5-1 and TRBJ1-1; a weak D match, TRBD1 (6 bases). The CDR3 totals 14 residues. V lost 5 bases and J lost 4, with 15 bases in between. Germline assignment: CDR1 SGHRS and CDR2 YFSETQ. The CDR3 coding sequence is TGCGCCAGCAGTTCCGGGGGGGCCGGCACTGAAGCTTTCTTT. It encodes CASSSGGAGTEAFF.

The chain links TRBV11-1 to TRBJ2-6, with 7 bases matching TRBD2. Trimming cost V 6 bases and J 2 bases; bases outside gene matches: 4. The germline CDR1 and CDR2 sequences are SGHAT and FQDESV (reference sequence). The CDR3 consists of 15 residues. CDR3 DNA: TGTGCCAGCAGTCCGGCGGGGGCTGGGGCCAACGTCCTGACTTTC. It encodes CASSPAGAGANVLTF. Full variable domain (missing parts from reference TRBV11-1 and TRBJ2-6): EAEVAQSPRYKITEKSQAVAFWCDPISGHATLYWYRQILGQGPELLVQFQDESVVDDSQLPKDRFSAERLKGVDSTLKIQPAELGDSAMYLCASSPAGAGANVLTFGAGSRLTVL.

The V call is TRBV19, the J call TRBJ1-1; D is ambiguous. CDR3 size: 13 residues. Trimming cost V 6 bases and J 1 base, with 9 bases left between them. Germline V lookup: CDR1 LNHDA, CDR2 SQIVND (reference sequence). The CDR3 DNA is TGTGCCAGTAGGACTTCGGGGAACACTGAAGCTTTCTTT. It encodes CASRTSGNTEAFF.

This clone has a handful of counts. The V and J genes are TRBV19 and TRBJ1-2; 9 positions agree with TRBD1. J gave up 6 bases and V 0 bases, and 5 bases lay outside the gene matches. The germline V gene has CDR1 LNHDA and CDR2 SQIVND (reference sequence). The CDR3 is 15 residues long. The CDR3 region is CASSIDQGQGDGYTF. The CDR3 DNA reads as TGTGCCAGTAGTATAGATCAGGGACAGGGAGATGGCTACACCTTC.

This chain joins TRBV7-3 and TRBJ2-7; 9 bases agree with TRBD1. Trimming cost V 5 bases and J 7 bases; bases outside gene matches: 6. The germline V gene has CDR1 SGHTA and CDR2 FQGTGA. The CDR3 contains 13 residues. DNA for the CDR3: TGTGCCAGCAGCATTGGGACAGGGTCGGAGCAGTACTTC. It yields the protein CASSIGTGSEQYF. The variable domain in full, with the rest retrieved from reference TRBV7-3 and TRBJ2-7, is GAGVSQTPSNKVTEKGKYVELRCDPISGHTALYWYRQSLGQGPEFLIYFQGTGAADDSGLPNDRFFAVRPEGSVSTLKIQRTERGDSAVYLCASSIGTGSEQYFGPGTRLTVT.

The chain joins TRBV27 to TRBJ2-1; TRBD1 matches 9 bases. Trimming took 5 bases from V and 6 from J; bases not matched to a gene: 11. CDR3 size: 16 residues. Germline assignment: CDR1 MNHEY and CDR2 SMNVEV (reference sequence). CDR3 region: CASSALQGAKINEQFF. For the CDR3, the DNA is TGTGCCAGCAGTGCCTTACAGGGGGCTAAAATCAATGAGCAGTTCTTC.